This T cell receptor (beta chain) stems from a study of OX40 agonist ivuxolimab in advanced cancers. For the study at large: Patients achieving partial responses numbered three: one hepatocellular carcinoma case and two cutaneous melanoma cases. Findings and caveats of the study: There was clonal expansion of CD4+ and CD8+ blood T cells by week 6 at 0.1 to 3.0 mg/kg. Partial responders treated at 0.1-3.0 mg/kg exhibited clonal expansion among the lowest measured. Certain nonresponders likewise exhibited a low normalized T-cell clonal expansion.

As regards this clone: Its antigen is unknown.

TCRdb's table, derived via immunoSEQ multiplex PCR, lists solely in-frame clones and lacks some. This sample has just over 60,000 clones, with less than 95% found just once. Germline assignment: CDR1 MGHDK and CDR2 SYGVNS. The CDR3 totals 14 residues. Between the trimmed V and J ends, which lost 1 base and 3 bases, there was a span of 7 bases. This sequence was found in an adult with an advanced solid tumor such as melanoma, head and neck, liver or kidney cancer. This specimen consisted of CD4+ or CD8+ T cells sorted from blood, obtained in a trial of the OX40 agonist ivuxolimab. This rearrangement joins TRBV25-1 to TRBJ2-1; no definite D call. The CDR3 DNA follows: TGTGCCAGCAGTGAATCTGGCAGCTACAATGAGCAGTTCTTC. Protein product: CASSESGSYNEQFF.